This is a list of T cell receptor beta chains from one sample in a study of cytomegalovirus exposure and HLA in healthy donors. Method: immunoSEQ multiplex PCR; TCRdb's copy keeps in-frame clones and lacks some. The data show around 53,000 clones, roughly 82% seen once. Specimen: PBMCs. Every receptor here comes from a man aged 25-40 years in good health and CMV-seronegative. Each CDR3 is given with its conserved first and last residue. The D gene is left open where the match is weak. Some rows mark clone size as missing; the rest say once, few, many or name a class of expanded clone.

CASSLVASSYNEQFF,TGTGCCAGCAGCTTAGTAGCGTCCTCCTACAATGAGCAGTTCTTC,TRBV11-3,few,15,TRBJ2-1,-
CASSERLAGPYEQYF,TGTGCCAGCAGTGAACGACTAGCGGGGCCCTACGAGCAGTACTTC,TRBV6-1,-,15,TRBJ2-7,TRBD2
CASAVRRGTQKNTYGYTF,TGTGCCAGCGCCGTCCGCAGAGGGACTCAAAAGAATACCTATGGCTACACCTTC,TRBV2,-,18,TRBJ1-2,-
CATGETSNQPQHF,TGTGCCACCGGAGAGACTAGCAATCAGCCCCAGCATTTT,TRBV28,-,13,TRBJ1-5,-
CASSVQGAGGNTIYF,TGTGCCAGCAGCGTCCAGGGGGCGGGTGGAAACACCATATATTTT,TRBV9,-,15,TRBJ1-3,TRBD1
CASSSPSGLYYGYTF,TGTGCCAGCAGCTCCCCCTCAGGGTTGTACTATGGCTACACCTTC,TRBV7-9,-,15,TRBJ1-2,-
CAWSPPEAGEETQYF,TGTGCCTGGAGTCCCCCGGAGGCGGGTGAAGAGACCCAGTACTTC,TRBV30,-,15,TRBJ2-5,-
CATETGLRLIGGTEAFF,TGTGCCACCGAAACGGGACTTAGATTAATCGGGGGCACTGAAGCTTTCTTT,TRBV28,-,17,TRBJ1-1,-
CASSPSPTSGGAFREQYF,TGTGCCAGCAGCCCTTCCCCCACTAGCGGGGGGGCCTTCCGCGAGCAGTACTTC,TRBV7-2,-,18,TRBJ2-7,TRBD2
CASSPETRRAEAFF,TGTGCCAGCAGCCCAGAAACTAGAAGGGCTGAAGCTTTCTTT,TRBV11-2,once,14,TRBJ1-1,-
CAISDRAEPNTGELFF,TGTGCCATCAGTGACCGAGCGGAGCCGAACACCGGGGAGCTGTTTTTT,TRBV10-3,once,16,TRBJ2-2,-
CASSLQITPGTGAIF,TGTGCCAGCAGCTTACAAATTACTCCCGGGACAGGGGCAATCTTC,TRBV7-8,-,15,TRBJ2-1,TRBD1